Sequencing of this T cell receptor (beta chain) was carried out in a study of cytomegalovirus exposure and HLA in healthy donors. Study-level results: About 180 TCR beta chains were listed as cytomegalovirus-associated. Presence/absence results assume similar sequencing depth per donor, which may not hold.

Germline V gene lookup returns CDR1 SGHTA and CDR2 FQGNSA. The CDR3 sequence is 16 residues long. Trimming stripped 0 bases from V and 5 bases from J, with 13 bases between. It was with 60 Vbeta and 13 Jbeta primers that the PCR ran. The data were produced by immunoSEQ multiplex PCR, yet TCRdb's version contains in-frame clones alone and is incomplete. The sample carries 150,000 to 200,000 clones, 80% to 90% recorded once. On this clone itself: The antigen is undetermined.

This receptor was taken from a girl aged 5-17 years in good health and CMV-seropositive. V is TRBV7-2 and J is TRBJ1-4; D unclear. Sample: PBMCs. The CDR3, as DNA: TGTGCCAGCAGCTTAGCGCTAGGCAGAAGAAATGAAAAACTGTTTTTT. Its protein is CASSLALGRRNEKLFF.